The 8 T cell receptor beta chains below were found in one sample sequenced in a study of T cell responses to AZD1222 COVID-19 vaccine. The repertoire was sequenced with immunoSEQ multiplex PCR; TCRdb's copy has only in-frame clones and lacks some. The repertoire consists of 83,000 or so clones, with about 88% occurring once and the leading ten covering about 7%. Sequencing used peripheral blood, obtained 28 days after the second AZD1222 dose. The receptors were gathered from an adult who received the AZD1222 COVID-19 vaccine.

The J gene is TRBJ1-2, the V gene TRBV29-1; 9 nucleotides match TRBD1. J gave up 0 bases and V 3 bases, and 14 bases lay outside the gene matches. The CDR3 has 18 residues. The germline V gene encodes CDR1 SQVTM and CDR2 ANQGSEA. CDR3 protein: CSVDDRGTQGGANYGYTF. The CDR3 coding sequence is TGCAGCGTTGATGACAGGGGGACCCAGGGAGGAGCTAACTATGGCTACACCTTC.

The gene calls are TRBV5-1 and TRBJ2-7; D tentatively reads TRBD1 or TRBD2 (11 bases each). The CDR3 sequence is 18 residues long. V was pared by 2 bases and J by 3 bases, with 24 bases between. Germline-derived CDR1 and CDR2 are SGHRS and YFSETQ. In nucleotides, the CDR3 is TGCGCCAGCAGCTTTCCCGGGACAGGGGGACTAGCGGTCTACGAGCAGTACTTC. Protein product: CASSFPGTGGLAVYEQYF.

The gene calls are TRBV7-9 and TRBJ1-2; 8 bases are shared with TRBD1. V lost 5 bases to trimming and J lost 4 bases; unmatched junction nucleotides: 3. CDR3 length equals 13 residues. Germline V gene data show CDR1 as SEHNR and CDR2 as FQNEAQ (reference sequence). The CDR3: CASSLTGAYGYTF. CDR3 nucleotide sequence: TGTGCCAGCAGCCTGACAGGGGCCTATGGCTACACCTTC.

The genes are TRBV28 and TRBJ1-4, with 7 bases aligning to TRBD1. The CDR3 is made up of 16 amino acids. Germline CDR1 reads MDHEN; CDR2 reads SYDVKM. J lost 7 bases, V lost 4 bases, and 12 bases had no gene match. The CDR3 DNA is TGTGCCAGCAGTTCCAGGGGGGAGGCGGACAGTGAAAAACTGTTTTTT. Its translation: CASSSRGEADSEKLFF.

CDR3: CASSLEGWDRSNQPQHF. CDR3 nucleotides: TGTGCCAGCAGCTTAGAAGGGTGGGATAGGAGCAATCAGCCCCAGCATTTT. The V call is TRBV7-6, the J call TRBJ1-5; no clear D gene. Germline assignment: CDR1 SGHVS and CDR2 FNYEAQ. V was trimmed by 1 base and J by 1 base, leaving 14 bases between them. The CDR3 has 17 amino acids.

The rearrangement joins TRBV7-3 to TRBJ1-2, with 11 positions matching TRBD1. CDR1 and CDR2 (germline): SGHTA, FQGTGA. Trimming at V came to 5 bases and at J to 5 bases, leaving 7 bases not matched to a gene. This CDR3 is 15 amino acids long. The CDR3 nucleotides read TGTGCCAGCAGCCCAGGACAGGGGGCGATGTATGGCTACACCTTC. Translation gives CASSPGQGAMYGYTF.

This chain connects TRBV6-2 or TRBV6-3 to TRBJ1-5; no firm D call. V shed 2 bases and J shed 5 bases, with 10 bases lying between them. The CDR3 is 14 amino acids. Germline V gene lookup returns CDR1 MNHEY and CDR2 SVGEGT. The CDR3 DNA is TGTGCCAGCAGTTACGGGCGGCCCGATCAGCCCCAGCATTTT. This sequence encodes CASSYGRPDQPQHF.

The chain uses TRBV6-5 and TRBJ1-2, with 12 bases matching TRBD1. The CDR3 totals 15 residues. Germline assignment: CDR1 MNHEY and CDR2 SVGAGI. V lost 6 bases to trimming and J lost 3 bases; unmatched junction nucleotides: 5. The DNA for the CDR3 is TGTGCCAGCAGCAAAGGGACAGGGGGCGACTATGGCTACACCTTC. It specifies CASSKGTGGDYGYTF.